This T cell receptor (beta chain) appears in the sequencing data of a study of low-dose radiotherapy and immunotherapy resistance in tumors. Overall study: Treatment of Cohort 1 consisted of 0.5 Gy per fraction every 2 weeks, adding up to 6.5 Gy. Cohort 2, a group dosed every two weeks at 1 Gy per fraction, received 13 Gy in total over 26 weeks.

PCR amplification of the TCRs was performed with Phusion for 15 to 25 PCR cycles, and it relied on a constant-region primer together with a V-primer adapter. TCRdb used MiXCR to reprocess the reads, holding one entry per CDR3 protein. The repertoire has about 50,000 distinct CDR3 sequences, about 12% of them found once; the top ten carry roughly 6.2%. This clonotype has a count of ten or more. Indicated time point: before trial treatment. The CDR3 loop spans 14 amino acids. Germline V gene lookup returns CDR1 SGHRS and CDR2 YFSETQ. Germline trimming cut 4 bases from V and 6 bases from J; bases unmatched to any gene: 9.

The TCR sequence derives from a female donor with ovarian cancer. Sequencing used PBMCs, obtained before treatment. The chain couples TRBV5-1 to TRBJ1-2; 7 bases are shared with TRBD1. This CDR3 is CASSRFQGEDGYTF. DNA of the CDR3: TGCGCCAGCAGCCGATTTCAGGGGGAAGATGGCTACACCTTC.